This TCR beta chain came from a study of T-cell reconstitution after alpha-beta-depleted transplantation in children. This clonotype has a count of ten or more. Preparation of the TCRbeta library used unique molecular identifiers. TCRdb used MiXCR to reprocess the PCR reads, holding one entry per CDR3 protein. The sample lists 700,000 or so distinct CDR3 sequences, around 13% occurring once. The V and J ends lost 2 bases and 4 bases respectively, with 7 bases between them. CDR1 is KGHDR and CDR2 is SFDVKD in the germline V gene. The CDR3 is 13 residues long. The sample in question was PBMCs, obtained before TCRalphabeta/CD19-depleted stem cell transplant. The TCR was taken from a girl aged 2 to 9 with congenital amegakaryocytic thrombocytopenia, due to receive a stem cell transplant. The chain employs TRBV24-1 and TRBJ2-5; a weak D match, TRBD2 (5 bases). CDR3 sequence: CATSDWAGETQYF. In DNA, the CDR3 is TGTGCCACCAGTGATTGGGCGGGAGAGACCCAGTACTTC.